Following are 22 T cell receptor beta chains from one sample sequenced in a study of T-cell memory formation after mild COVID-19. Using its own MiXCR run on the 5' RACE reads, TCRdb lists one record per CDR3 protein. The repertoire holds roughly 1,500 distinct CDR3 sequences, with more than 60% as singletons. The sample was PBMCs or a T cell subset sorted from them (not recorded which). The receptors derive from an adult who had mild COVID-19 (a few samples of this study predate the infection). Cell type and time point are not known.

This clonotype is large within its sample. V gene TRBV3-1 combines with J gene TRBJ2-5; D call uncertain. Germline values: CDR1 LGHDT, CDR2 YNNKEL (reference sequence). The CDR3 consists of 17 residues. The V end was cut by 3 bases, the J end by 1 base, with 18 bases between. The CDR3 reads CASSQRDGPLSQETQYF. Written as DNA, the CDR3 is TGTGCCAGCAGCCAGAGAGACGGACCCCTCAGCCAAGAGACCCAGTACTTC.

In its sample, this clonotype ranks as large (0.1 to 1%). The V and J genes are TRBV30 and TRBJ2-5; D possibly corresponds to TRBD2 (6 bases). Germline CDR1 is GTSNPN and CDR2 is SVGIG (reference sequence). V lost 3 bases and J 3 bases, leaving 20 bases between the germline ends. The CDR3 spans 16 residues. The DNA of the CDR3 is TGTGCCTGGAGCAACCCGGGGGAACTGGGTAAAGAGACCCAGTACTTC. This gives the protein CAWSNPGELGKETQYF. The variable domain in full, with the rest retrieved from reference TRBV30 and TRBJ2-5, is SQTIHQWPATLVQPVGSPLSLECTVEGTSNPNLYWYRQAAGRGLQLLFYSVGIGQISSEVPQNLSASRPQDRQFILSSKKLLLSDSGFYLCAWSNPGELGKETQYFGPGTRLLVL.

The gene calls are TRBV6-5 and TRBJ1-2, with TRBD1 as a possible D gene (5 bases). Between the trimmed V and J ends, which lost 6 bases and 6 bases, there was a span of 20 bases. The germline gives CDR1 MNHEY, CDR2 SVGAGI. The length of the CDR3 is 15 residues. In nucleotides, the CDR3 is TGTGCCAGCAGCCTATACACCGGGACCCCTAATGGCTACACCTTC. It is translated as CASSLYTGTPNGYTF.

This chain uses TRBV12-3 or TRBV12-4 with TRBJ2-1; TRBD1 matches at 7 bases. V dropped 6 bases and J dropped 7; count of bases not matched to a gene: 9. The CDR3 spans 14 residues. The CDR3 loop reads CASSHGQDGNEQFF. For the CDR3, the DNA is TGTGCCAGCAGCCACGGACAGGACGGGAATGAGCAGTTCTTC.

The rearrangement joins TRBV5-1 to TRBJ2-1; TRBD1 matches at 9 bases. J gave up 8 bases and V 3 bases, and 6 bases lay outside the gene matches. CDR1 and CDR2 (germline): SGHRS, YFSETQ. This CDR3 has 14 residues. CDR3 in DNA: TGCGCCAGCAGCTACCGGGACAGGGCCGATGAGCAGTTCTTC. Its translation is CASSYRDRADEQFF. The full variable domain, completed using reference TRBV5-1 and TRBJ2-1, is KAGVTQTPRYLIKTRGQQVTLSCSPISGHRSVSWYQQTPGQGLQFLFEYFSETQRNKGNFPGRFSGRQFSNSRSEMNVSTLELGDSALYLCASSYRDRADEQFFGPGTRLTVL.

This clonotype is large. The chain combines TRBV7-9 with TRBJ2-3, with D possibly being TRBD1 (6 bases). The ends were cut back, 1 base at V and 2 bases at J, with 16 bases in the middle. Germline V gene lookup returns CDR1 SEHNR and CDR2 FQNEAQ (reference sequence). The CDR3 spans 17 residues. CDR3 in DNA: TGTGCCAGCAGCTTAGGAGTGACAGGTGCATTCACAGATACGCAGTATTTT. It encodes CASSLGVTGAFTDTQYF.

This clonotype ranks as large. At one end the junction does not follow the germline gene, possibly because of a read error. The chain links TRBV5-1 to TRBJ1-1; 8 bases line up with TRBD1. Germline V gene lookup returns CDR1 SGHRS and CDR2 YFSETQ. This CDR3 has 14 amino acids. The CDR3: CATSRTGMNTEAFF. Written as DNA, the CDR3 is TGCGCCACCAGCCGGACAGGGATGAACACTGAAGCTTTCTTT.

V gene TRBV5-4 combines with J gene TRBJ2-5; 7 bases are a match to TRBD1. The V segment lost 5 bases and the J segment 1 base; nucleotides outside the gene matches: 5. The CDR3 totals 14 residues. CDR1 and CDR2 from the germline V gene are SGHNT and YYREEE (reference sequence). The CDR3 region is CASSLRTGQETQYF. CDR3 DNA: TGTGCCAGCAGTTTAAGGACAGGCCAAGAGACCCAGTACTTC.

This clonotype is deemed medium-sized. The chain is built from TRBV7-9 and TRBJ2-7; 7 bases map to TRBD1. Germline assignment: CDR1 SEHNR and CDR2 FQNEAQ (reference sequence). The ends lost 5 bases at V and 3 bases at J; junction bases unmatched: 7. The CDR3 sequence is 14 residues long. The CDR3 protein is CASSRDSANYEQYF. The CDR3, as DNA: TGTGCCAGCAGCAGGGACAGTGCAAACTACGAGCAGTACTTC.

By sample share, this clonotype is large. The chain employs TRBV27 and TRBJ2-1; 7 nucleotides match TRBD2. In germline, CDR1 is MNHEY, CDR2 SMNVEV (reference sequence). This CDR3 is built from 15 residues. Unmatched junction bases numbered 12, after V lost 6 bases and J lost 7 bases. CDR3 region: CASRLGGGRGNEQFF. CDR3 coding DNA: TGTGCCAGCAGACTAGGAGGAGGGAGGGGAAATGAGCAGTTCTTC.

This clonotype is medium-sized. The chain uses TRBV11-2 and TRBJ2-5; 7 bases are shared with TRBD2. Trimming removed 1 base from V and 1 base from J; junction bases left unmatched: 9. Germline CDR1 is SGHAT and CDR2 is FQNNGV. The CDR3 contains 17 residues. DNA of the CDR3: TGTGCCAGCAGCTTAGGTCGGACTGGACTAGTCCAAGAGACCCAGTACTTC. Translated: CASSLGRTGLVQETQYF. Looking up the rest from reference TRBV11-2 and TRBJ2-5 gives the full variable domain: EAGVAQSPRYKIIEKRQSVAFWCNPISGHATLYWYQQILGQGPKLLIQFQNNGVVDDSQLPKDRFSAERLKGVDSTLKIQPAKLEDSAVYLCASSLGRTGLVQETQYFGPGTRLLVL.

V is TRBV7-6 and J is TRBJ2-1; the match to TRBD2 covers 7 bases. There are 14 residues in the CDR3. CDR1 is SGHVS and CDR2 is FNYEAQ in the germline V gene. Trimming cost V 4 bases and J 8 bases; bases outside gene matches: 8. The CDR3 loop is CASSSGTTVHEQFF. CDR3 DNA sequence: TGTGCCAGCAGCTCCGGGACTACAGTCCATGAGCAGTTCTTC.

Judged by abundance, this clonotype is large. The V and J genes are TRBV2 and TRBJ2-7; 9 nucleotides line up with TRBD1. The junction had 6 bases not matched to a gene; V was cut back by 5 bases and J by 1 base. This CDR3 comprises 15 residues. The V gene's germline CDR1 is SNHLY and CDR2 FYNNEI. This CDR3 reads CASSLPGQGSYEQYF. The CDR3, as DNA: TGTGCCAGCAGTCTACCGGGACAGGGTTCCTACGAGCAGTACTTC.

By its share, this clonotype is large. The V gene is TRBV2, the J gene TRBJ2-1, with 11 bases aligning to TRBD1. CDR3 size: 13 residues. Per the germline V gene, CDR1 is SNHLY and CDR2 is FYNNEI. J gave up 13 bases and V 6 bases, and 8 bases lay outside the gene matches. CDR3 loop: CASRPPGQGVQFF. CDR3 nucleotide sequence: TGTGCCAGCAGACCTCCGGGACAGGGGGTTCAGTTCTTC.

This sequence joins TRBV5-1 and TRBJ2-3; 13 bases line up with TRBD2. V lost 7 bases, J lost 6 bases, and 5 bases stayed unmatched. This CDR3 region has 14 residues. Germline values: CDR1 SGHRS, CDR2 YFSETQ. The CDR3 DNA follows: TGCGCCAGCCGACTAGCGGGGGGAAGCGATACGCAGTATTTT. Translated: CASRLAGGSDTQYF. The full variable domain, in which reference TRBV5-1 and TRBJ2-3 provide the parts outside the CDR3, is KAGVTQTPRYLIKTRGQQVTLSCSPISGHRSVSWYQQTPGQGLQFLFEYFSETQRNKGNFPGRFSGRQFSNSRSEMNVSTLELGDSALYLCASRLAGGSDTQYFGPGTRLTVL.

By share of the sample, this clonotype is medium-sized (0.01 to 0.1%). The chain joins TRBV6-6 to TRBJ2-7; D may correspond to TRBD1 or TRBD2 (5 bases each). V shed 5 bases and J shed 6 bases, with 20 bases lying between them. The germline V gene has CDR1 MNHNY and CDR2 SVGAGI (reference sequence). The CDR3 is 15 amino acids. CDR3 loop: CASSHNRGRSPEQYF. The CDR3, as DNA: TGTGCCAGCAGTCACAACCGGGGACGGTCCCCCGAGCAGTACTTC.

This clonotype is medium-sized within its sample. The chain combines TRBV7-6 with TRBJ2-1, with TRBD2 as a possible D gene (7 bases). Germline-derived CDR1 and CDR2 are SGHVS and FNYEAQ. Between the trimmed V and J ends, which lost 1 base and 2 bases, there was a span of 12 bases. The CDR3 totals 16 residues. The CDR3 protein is CASSLGAGAPYNEQFF. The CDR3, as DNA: TGTGCCAGCAGCTTAGGGGCGGGGGCCCCCTACAATGAGCAGTTCTTC.

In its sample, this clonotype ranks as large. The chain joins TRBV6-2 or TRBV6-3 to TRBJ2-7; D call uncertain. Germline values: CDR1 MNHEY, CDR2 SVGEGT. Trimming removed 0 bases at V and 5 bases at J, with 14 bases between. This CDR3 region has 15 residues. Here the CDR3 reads CASSYSGAARDEQYF. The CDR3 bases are TGTGCCAGCAGTTACTCGGGCGCCGCTCGGGACGAGCAGTACTTC.

The CDR3 nucleotides read TGTGCCAGCAGCCCGATAATCGATACGCAGTATTTT. Amino acids: CASSPIIDTQYF. J is TRBJ2-3 and V is TRBV5-5; D ambiguous. Between the trimmed V and J ends, which lost 4 bases and 6 bases, there was a span of 9 bases. The CDR3 is made up of 12 amino acids. From germline, CDR1 is SGHKS and CDR2 YYEKEE (reference sequence).

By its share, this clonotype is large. CDR3 region: CASSFAAGTTDTQYF. In nucleotides, the CDR3 is TGTGCCAGCAGTTTCGCCGCGGGGACCACAGATACGCAGTATTTT. The J gene is TRBJ2-3, the V gene TRBV12-3 or TRBV12-4; the D gene is possibly TRBD2 (6 bases). The ends were cut back, 3 bases at V and 2 bases at J, with 12 bases in the middle. The CDR3 spans 15 residues.

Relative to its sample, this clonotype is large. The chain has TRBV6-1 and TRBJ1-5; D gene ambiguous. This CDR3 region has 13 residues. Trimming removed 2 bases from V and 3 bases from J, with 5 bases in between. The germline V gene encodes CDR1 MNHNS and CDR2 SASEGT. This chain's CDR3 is CASSEWTNQPQHF. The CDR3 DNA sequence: TGTGCCAGCAGTGAATGGACCAATCAGCCCCAGCATTTT.

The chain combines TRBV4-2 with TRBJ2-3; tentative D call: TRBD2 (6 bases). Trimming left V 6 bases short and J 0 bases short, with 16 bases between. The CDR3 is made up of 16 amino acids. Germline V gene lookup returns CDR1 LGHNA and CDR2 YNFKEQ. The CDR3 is CASSQNAGSSTDTQYF. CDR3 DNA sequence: TGTGCCAGCAGTCAAAACGCCGGGAGTAGCACAGATACGCAGTATTTT.